These 32 T cell receptor beta chains were all obtained from the same sample, sequenced in a study of CD8 T cells in ankylosing spondylitis. Study observations and caveats: Seven or eight highly homologous variants made up a TCR beta motif, and this motif appeared characteristic of ankylosing spondylitis blood.

TCRdb redid the calling of the 5' RACE reads with MiXCR, one entry per CDR3 protein. The sample records around 490,000 distinct CDR3 sequences, under 5.5% being singletons. The antigens for these receptors are not known. The sample comprised blood, either unsorted or a sorted T cell fraction (not recorded which). The receptors come from a male donor with ankylosing spondylitis.

This clonotype was recorded at least ten times. This chain joins TRBV5-8 and TRBJ2-7, with D possibly TRBD1 on 5 matching bases. The V end was cut by 2 bases, the J end by 3 bases, with 9 bases between. This CDR3 spans 13 amino acids. Germline CDR1 and CDR2: SGHTS and YDEGEE. CDR3 DNA: TGTGCCAGCAGCTTTAAAGGGGACTACGAGCAGTACTTC. This translates into CASSFKGDYEQYF.

The chain recombines TRBV20-1 with TRBJ2-7; D uncertain. CDR3 length: 11 amino acids. The V and J ends lost 6 bases and 5 bases respectively, with 11 bases between them. From germline, CDR1 is DFQATT and CDR2 SNEGSKA (reference sequence). The CDR3 nucleotides read TGCAGTGCCCTTCCGTACGACGAGCAGTACTTC. Translated, it gives CSALPYDEQYF.

This clonotype came up many times. This chain joins TRBV27 and TRBJ1-5, with 7 bases lining up with TRBD1. There are 14 residues in the CDR3. The V and J ends lost 6 bases and 6 bases, in that order; junction bases with no gene match: 8. Germline CDR1 is MNHEY and CDR2 is SMNVEV (reference sequence). CDR3 sequence: CASRIGQAGQPQHF. In nucleotides, the CDR3 is TGTGCCAGCAGAATTGGACAGGCTGGTCAGCCCCAGCATTTT.

The chain combines TRBV7-9 with TRBJ2-7; TRBD1 is a possible D gene (6 bases). The CDR3 has 14 residues. V shed 5 bases and J shed 5 bases, with 16 bases lying between them. Germline CDR1 SEHNR, CDR2 FQNEAQ (reference sequence). CDR3 loop: CASSPNRDLDEQYF. The CDR3 DNA sequence: TGTGCCAGCAGCCCCAACAGGGATCTCGACGAGCAGTACTTC.

This clonotype was observed at least ten times. This chain connects TRBV20-1 to TRBJ2-2; the match to TRBD2 covers 14 bases. The germline V gene encodes CDR1 DFQATT and CDR2 SNEGSKA (reference sequence). The length of the CDR3 is 16 residues. Trimming at V came to 3 bases and at J to 4 bases, leaving 4 bases not matched to a gene. The CDR3 nucleotides read TGCAGTGCTAGGCCCGGGACTAGCGGGGGCACCGGGGAGCTGTTTTTT. It yields the protein CSARPGTSGGTGELFF.

This clonotype was found many times. The V and J genes are TRBV20-1 and TRBJ2-2, with TRBD2 as a possible D gene (5 bases). Germline loops: CDR1 DFQATT, CDR2 SNEGSKA (reference sequence). The CDR3 loop spans 15 amino acids. V shed 0 bases and J shed 3 bases, with 11 bases lying between them. The CDR3 spells CSARDRQDYTGELFF. CDR3 in DNA: TGCAGTGCTAGAGATCGGCAGGACTACACCGGGGAGCTGTTTTTT.

This clonotype was seen a few times. The V and J genes are TRBV7-9 and TRBJ2-5; the D gene is possibly TRBD1 (6 bases). V was pared by 5 bases and J by 1 base, with 14 bases between. Germline V CDR1 and CDR2: SEHNR, FQNEAQ (reference sequence). This CDR3 region has 15 residues. CDR3 amino acids: CASSHRVAAQETQYF. CDR3 nucleotide sequence: TGTGCCAGCAGCCACAGGGTAGCAGCCCAAGAGACCCAGTACTTC.

A remark on this clonotype: A read error may produce the germline difference seen at one junction end. This chain joins TRBV7-7 and TRBJ2-3; 14 bases align to TRBD2. The CDR3 covers 16 residues. The V gene's germline CDR1 is SSHAT and CDR2 FNYEAQ (reference sequence). The CDR3 DNA is TGTGCTAGCAGCTCCGGACTAGCGGGGGGTCTTGGTACGCAGTATTTT. Its protein is CASSSGLAGGLGTQYF. Full variable domain (remainder filled in from reference TRBV7-7 and TRBJ2-3): GAGVSQSPRYKVTKRGQDVTLRCDPISSHATLYWYQQALGQGPEFLTYFNYEAQPDKSGLPSDRFSAERPEGSISTLTIQRTEQRDSAMYRCASSSGLAGGLGTQYFGPGTRLTVL.

The chain links TRBV20-1 to TRBJ2-5; 7 bases map to TRBD2. Germline V lookup: CDR1 DFQATT, CDR2 SNEGSKA (reference sequence). J was trimmed by 5 bases and V by 0 bases; bases with no gene match: 12. This CDR3 has 16 amino acids. The CDR3 sequence: CSARDHGGGRGETQYF. The CDR3 bases are TGCAGTGCTAGAGATCATGGGGGAGGGCGCGGGGAGACCCAGTACTTC.

This clonotype came up a few times. V usage is TRBV28 and J usage is TRBJ2-6; D is perhaps TRBD2 (5 bases). Germline V gene lookup returns CDR1 MDHEN and CDR2 SYDVKM. The CDR3 is 15 amino acids. The V gene lost 5 bases and the J gene lost 4 bases, with 12 bases spanning the gap. The CDR3 spells CASSAWRTGANVLTF. CDR3 bases: TGTGCCAGCAGTGCGTGGAGGACGGGGGCCAACGTCCTGACTTTC. The entire variable domain, with the rest obtained from reference TRBV28 and TRBJ2-6, is as follows: DVKVTQSSRYLVKRTGEKVFLECVQDMDHENMFWYRQDPGLGLRLIYFSYDVKMKEKGDIPEGYSVSREKKERFSLILESASTNQTSMYLCASSAWRTGANVLTFGAGSRLTVL.

The table lists this clonotype with many counts. The V and J genes are TRBV4-3 and TRBJ2-1; D not certain. V gave up 0 bases and J gave up 0 bases, with 9 bases separating them. CDR3 length equals 16 residues. CDR1 and CDR2 (germline): LGHNA, YSLEER. The chain's CDR3 is CASSQEPPSSYNEQFF. The DNA of the CDR3 is TGCGCCAGCAGCCAAGAGCCCCCTAGCTCCTACAATGAGCAGTTCTTC.

This clonotype was counted many times. This chain uses TRBV10-1 with TRBJ2-7, with TRBD2 matching over 12 bases. Germline trimming cut 3 bases from V and 3 bases from J; bases unmatched to any gene: 12. The V gene's germline CDR1 is WNHNN and CDR2 SYGVQD (reference sequence). The CDR3 contains 18 residues. CDR3 loop: CASSDRTSGAQGVYEQYF. The CDR3 DNA sequence: TGCGCCAGCAGTGATAGGACTAGCGGGGCCCAAGGTGTCTACGAGCAGTACTTC.

This clonotype was seen a few times. The J gene is TRBJ2-5, the V gene TRBV5-5; D gene unclear. This CDR3 has 15 amino acids. Germline CDR1 and CDR2: SGHKS and YYEKEE (reference sequence). Trimming shortened V by 0 bases and J by 5 bases, and 14 bases separated the two germline ends. This CDR3 is CASSLAITVGETQYF. Written as DNA, the CDR3 is TGTGCCAGCAGCTTGGCTATTACGGTGGGGGAGACCCAGTACTTC.

The chain is built from TRBV4-1 and TRBJ2-1; D perhaps matches TRBD2 (6 bases). CDR3 length: 15 residues. Per germline, CDR1 MGHRA and CDR2 YSYEKL. V dropped 4 bases and J dropped 6 bases, with 16 bases sitting between them. The CDR3 DNA reads TGCGCCAGCAGCCCGTACCCAAATAGCGGCAATGAGCAGTTCTTC. Its translation: CASSPYPNSGNEQFF.

V is TRBV27 and J is TRBJ2-7; 8 bases are shared with TRBD2. The V and J ends lost 2 bases and 8 bases, in that order; junction bases with no gene match: 11. CDR1 and CDR2 (germline): MNHEY, SMNVEV (reference sequence). The CDR3 loop spans 15 amino acids. CDR3 protein: CASSLDSGATLKQYF. The CDR3 DNA is TGTGCCAGCAGTTTAGATAGCGGGGCCACCCTGAAGCAGTACTTC.

Ten or more counts support this clonotype. The V call is TRBV10-3, the J call TRBJ1-5; 10 bases map to TRBD1. There are 14 residues in the CDR3. Germline V gene lookup returns CDR1 ENHRY and CDR2 SYGVKD. Unmatched junction bases numbered 4, after V lost 8 bases and J lost 3 bases. In DNA, the CDR3 is TGTGCCATCTCCGGGACAGGGGACAATCAGCCCCAGCATTTT. Translation gives CAISGTGDNQPQHF.

This clonotype has a count of ten or more. Its ends do not fully match the called genes, so a read error is possible. This rearrangement joins TRBV7-7 to TRBJ2-7; D perhaps matches TRBD2 (6 bases). Germline V gives CDR1 SSHAT, CDR2 FNYEAQ (reference sequence). The CDR3 is 15 residues long. CDR3 DNA: TGTGCTAGCAGCCTGTCTCCGGGACTTAACTACGAGCAGTACTTC. Translated, it gives CASSLSPGLNYEQYF.

This chain joins TRBV30 and TRBJ2-3; tentative D call: TRBD2 (6 bases). This CDR3 comprises 14 residues. The V gene's germline CDR1 is GTSNPN and CDR2 SVGIG (reference sequence). This CDR3 is CALEFGGGTDTQYF. CDR3 nucleotides: TGTGCGCTGGAGTTCGGGGGAGGCACAGATACGCAGTATTTT. The variable domain in full, with the rest retrieved from reference TRBV30 and TRBJ2-3, is SQTIHQWPATLVQPVGSPLSLECTVEGTSNPNLYWYRQAAGRGLQLLFYSVGIGQISSEVPQNLSASRPQDRQFILSSKKLLLSDSGFYLCALEFGGGTDTQYFGPGTRLTVL.

This clonotype has at least ten counts. V gene TRBV6-5 combines with J gene TRBJ2-7, with D hard to call. Germline V CDR1 and CDR2: MNHEY, SVGAGI. The CDR3 consists of 14 residues. The V end lost 2 bases, the J end lost 7 bases, and 15 bases lay between the germline ends. The CDR3 region is CASSYDGTLVEQYF. CDR3 DNA: TGTGCCAGCAGTTACGACGGTACGTTAGTAGAGCAGTACTTC.

This clonotype has ten or more counts. The chain has TRBV28 and TRBJ1-2; D remains unclear. The CDR3 is 15 amino acids. Germline V gene lookup returns CDR1 MDHEN and CDR2 SYDVKM. V was clipped by 9 bases and J by 2 bases, with 19 bases between them. In DNA form, the CDR3 reads TGTGCCAGTCAGACGGGCCACACGGGGAACTATGGCTACACCTTC. It is translated as CASQTGHTGNYGYTF.

This clonotype was seen repeatedly, ten times or more. This chain connects TRBV7-9 to TRBJ1-1; D is ambiguous. CDR1 is SEHNR and CDR2 is FQNEAQ in the germline V gene (reference sequence). The length of the CDR3 is 15 residues. Trimming shortened V by 2 bases and J by 10 bases, and 20 bases separated the two germline ends. The CDR3 loop is CASSLTDGNSNGAFF. Written as DNA, the CDR3 is TGTGCCAGCAGCTTAACCGACGGAAACTCCAATGGAGCTTTCTTT.

In the case of this clonotype: Given a much more abundant clone one base away, this may be a read error. CDR3 amino acids: CASSQDWGAYEQYF. In DNA form, the CDR3 reads TGCGCCAGCAGCCAAGATTGGGGGGCCTACGAGCAGTACTTC. The J gene is TRBJ2-7, the V gene TRBV4-3; a weak D match, TRBD2 (6 bases). The CDR3 is 14 amino acids. The V gene's germline CDR1 is LGHNA and CDR2 YSLEER. V lost 0 bases, J lost 2 bases, and 8 bases lay in between.

This clonotype was observed a handful of times. J is TRBJ2-1 and V is TRBV4-1; D remains ambiguous. The CDR3 contains 15 residues. V was cut by 0 bases and J by 0 bases, with 6 bases left in between. The germline V gene has CDR1 MGHRA and CDR2 YSYEKL. The CDR3 spells CASSQEGNSYNEQFF. The CDR3 DNA reads TGCGCCAGCAGCCAAGAGGGGAACTCCTACAATGAGCAGTTCTTC.

This clonotype has at least ten counts. The chain couples TRBV4-2 to TRBJ1-1, with a possible D match to TRBD1 (5 bases). The CDR3 totals 15 residues. The ends were cut back, 0 bases at V and 4 bases at J, with 12 bases in the middle. Germline V lookup: CDR1 LGHNA, CDR2 YNFKEQ. The CDR3 region is CASSQDRRGGTEAFF. The CDR3 bases are TGTGCCAGCAGCCAAGATCGGAGGGGCGGCACTGAAGCTTTCTTT.

This clonotype came up many times. The chain links TRBV24-1 to TRBJ2-2; D remains unclear. Germline V gene lookup returns CDR1 KGHDR and CDR2 SFDVKD. The CDR3 is made up of 12 amino acids. Trimming left V 6 bases short and J 3 bases short, with 4 bases between. The CDR3 coding sequence is TGTGCCACCAGTTTTGACACCGGGGAGCTGTTTTTT. It yields the protein CATSFDTGELFF.

This clonotype has a handful of counts. The CDR3 DNA reads TGTGCCTTCCAGGGGGCTGGCGGAAACACCATATATTTT. Translated: CAFQGAGGNTIYF. The chain employs TRBV30 and TRBJ1-3; 8 bases are shared with TRBD1. V trimming: 7 bases; J trimming: 4 bases; junction bases outside the gene matches: 6. This CDR3 contains 13 residues. Germline CDR1 is GTSNPN and CDR2 is SVGIG (reference sequence). The full variable domain, in which reference TRBV30 and TRBJ1-3 provide the parts outside the CDR3, is SQTIHQWPATLVQPVGSPLSLECTVEGTSNPNLYWYRQAAGRGLQLLFYSVGIGQISSEVPQNLSASRPQDRQFILSSKKLLLSDSGFYLCAFQGAGGNTIYFGEGSWLTVV.

This clonotype was detected ten times or more. V gene TRBV4-2 combines with J gene TRBJ2-7; tentatively, D is TRBD2 (5 bases). This CDR3 has 15 amino acids. Trimming stripped 1 base from V and 2 bases from J, with 12 bases between. The V gene's germline CDR1 is LGHNA and CDR2 YNFKEQ. The CDR3 coding sequence is TGTGCCAGCAGCCAAGTGTGGAGGAACACCTACGAGCAGTACTTC. Translated, it gives CASSQVWRNTYEQYF.

This clonotype was seen at least ten times. The chain couples TRBV20-1 to TRBJ1-2; no firm D call. Germline V lookup: CDR1 DFQATT, CDR2 SNEGSKA (reference sequence). The CDR3 runs to 12 residues. Trimming took 3 bases from V and 3 from J, leaving 8 bases between them. This CDR3 reads CSASLPDYGYTF. The CDR3 DNA is TGCAGTGCTAGTCTGCCGGACTATGGCTACACCTTC.

This clonotype showed up many times. The gene calls are TRBV12-3 or TRBV12-4 and TRBJ2-2; D perhaps matches TRBD1 (6 bases). CDR3 length: 17 residues. The V end lost 2 bases, the J end lost 0 bases, and 13 bases lay between the germline ends. CDR3 DNA sequence: TGTGCCAGCAGTTTATCATGGGGGCCTGCGAACACCGGGGAGCTGTTTTTT. Translating it yields CASSLSWGPANTGELFF.

This clonotype was counted at least ten times. This sequence joins TRBV6-1 and TRBJ1-1; D remains unclear. V was shortened by 6 bases and J by 1 base, with 12 bases between the two germline ends. The CDR3 spans 14 residues. The germline V gene has CDR1 MNHNS and CDR2 SASEGT. The DNA of the CDR3 is TGTGCCAGCAGAAGGATTGAGTCGAACACTGAAGCTTTCTTT. Protein product: CASRRIESNTEAFF.

There are a few counts of this clonotype. The CDR3 loop reads CASSPRRGPDYEQYF. CDR3 in DNA: TGTGCCAGCAGCCCTCGGCGGGGGCCTGACTACGAGCAGTACTTC. This rearrangement joins TRBV7-2 to TRBJ2-7; a possible D gene is TRBD2 (7 bases). The CDR3 loop spans 15 amino acids. The V gene's germline CDR1 is SGHTA and CDR2 FQGNSA. The V gene lost 5 bases and the J gene lost 3 bases, with 17 bases spanning the gap.

This clonotype has ten or more counts. This chain links TRBV28 with TRBJ2-5; the D gene is possibly TRBD2 (5 bases). Trimming removed 5 bases from V and 1 base from J, with 11 bases in between. Germline lookup yields CDR1 MDHEN and CDR2 SYDVKM. The CDR3 length is 14 residues. CDR3 region: CASSPGGGQETQYF. In DNA form, the CDR3 reads TGTGCCAGCAGTCCTGGTGGAGGCCAAGAGACCCAGTACTTC. Looking up the rest from reference TRBV28 and TRBJ2-5 gives the full variable domain: DVKVTQSSRYLVKRTGEKVFLECVQDMDHENMFWYRQDPGLGLRLIYFSYDVKMKEKGDIPEGYSVSREKKERFSLILESASTNQTSMYLCASSPGGGQETQYFGPGTRLLVL.